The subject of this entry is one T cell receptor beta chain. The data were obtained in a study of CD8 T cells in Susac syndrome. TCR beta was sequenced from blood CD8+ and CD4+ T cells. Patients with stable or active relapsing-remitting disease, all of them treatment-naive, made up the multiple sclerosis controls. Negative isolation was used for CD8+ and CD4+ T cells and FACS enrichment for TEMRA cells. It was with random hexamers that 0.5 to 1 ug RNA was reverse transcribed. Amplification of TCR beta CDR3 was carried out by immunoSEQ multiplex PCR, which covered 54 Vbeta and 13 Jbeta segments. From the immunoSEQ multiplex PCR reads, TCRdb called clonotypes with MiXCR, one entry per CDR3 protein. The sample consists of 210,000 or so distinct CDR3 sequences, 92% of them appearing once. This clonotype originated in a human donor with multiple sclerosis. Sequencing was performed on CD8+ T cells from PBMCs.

CDR3 DNA: TGTGCCAGCAGCTTAGCGTCCAGGGGCGAAGAAAAACTGTTTTTT. Its protein product is CASSLASRGEEKLFF. The V and J genes are TRBV13 and TRBJ1-4; D is perhaps TRBD1 (6 bases). V lost 1 base to trimming and J lost 8 bases, with 14 bases between them. This CDR3 is 15 amino acids long. The germline gives CDR1 PRHDT, CDR2 FYEKMQ (reference sequence).